This T cell receptor (beta chain) derives from a study of identical twins. Study conclusions and caveats: With monozygotic twins, out-of-frame TCR alpha sharing exceeded what models estimated. The conclusions drew on cross-sectional statistical analysis instead of tracking the same donors.

Each cDNA held unique molecular identifiers, and template switching gave it a universal primer site. TCRdb itself ran the 5' RACE reads through MiXCR, one entry per CDR3 protein. The sample consists of around 480,000 distinct CDR3 sequences, approximately 15% of them appearing once. This clonotype was counted between two and nine times. Its antigen is still unknown. All donors comprised healthy Caucasians. The sample was also linked to a second study, of yellow fever vaccine responses in identical twins.

Input material: CD4+ T cells sorted from blood. The sequence was collected from a woman aged 18-29 years in good health.

CDR3 loop: CASSARDRGLTEAFF. DNA of the CDR3: TGTGCCAGCAGCGCCCGGGACAGGGGGCTTACTGAAGCTTTCTTT. V usage is TRBV9 and J usage is TRBJ1-1; 12 bases map to TRBD1. V shed 3 bases, J shed 5 bases, and the junction held 5 bases outside the gene matches. This CDR3 comprises 15 residues. Germline lookup yields CDR1 SGDLS and CDR2 YYNGEE. Complete variable domain (other parts from reference TRBV9 and TRBJ1-1): DSGVTQTPKHLITATGQRVTLRCSPRSGDLSVYWYQQSLDQGLQFLIQYYNGEERAKGNILERFSAQQFPDLHSELNLSSLELGDSALYFCASSARDRGLTEAFFGQGTRLTVV.